The 29 T cell receptor beta chains below were found in one sample sequenced in a study of T cell repertoires in cytomegalovirus infection. No antigen has been assigned to these receptors. In TCRdb, the reads were re-called with MiXCR into one record per CDR3 protein. The sample records approximately 280,000 distinct CDR3 sequences, 22% being singletons. Sequencing was performed on cultured PBMCs, taken from culture after CMV antigen stimulation. The receptors derive from a human donor in good health (CMV status not recorded). Some clones in this sample may be carry-over from other donors' samples.

Only a few counts were recorded for this clonotype. The CDR3 here is CASSPGVSRGGKSNQPQHF. Here the CDR3 DNA reads TGTGCCAGCAGCCCCGGGGTTAGCAGGGGAGGAAAAAGCAATCAGCCCCAGCATTTT. The chain employs TRBV7-2 and TRBJ1-5; TRBD1 is a possible D gene (6 bases). Germline V gene data show CDR1 as SGHTA and CDR2 as FQGNSA. The CDR3 runs 19 residues. Trimming left V 5 bases short and J 1 base short, with 24 bases between.

J is TRBJ2-6 and V is TRBV25-1, with 10 positions matching TRBD2. V dropped 5 bases and J dropped 4; count of bases not matched to a gene: 8. The CDR3 spans 17 residues. Germline loops: CDR1 MGHDK, CDR2 SYGVNS. The DNA for the CDR3 is TGTGCCAGCAGTTCCCTAGCGGGAGCACCCGGGGCCAACGTCCTGACTTTC. This codes for CASSSLAGAPGANVLTF.

In this sample, this clonotype turned up a few times. The chain combines TRBV5-6 with TRBJ1-1; D gene ambiguous. Germline-derived CDR1 and CDR2 are SGHDT and YYEEEE. V was pared by 4 bases and J by 7 bases, with 8 bases between. The CDR3 is 11 residues long. DNA of the CDR3: TGTGCCAGCAGCCGAGGGCTTGAAGCTTTCTTT. Its protein product is CASSRGLEAFF.

The chain combines TRBV29-1 with TRBJ2-1; TRBD2 matches at 7 bases. V dropped 6 bases and J dropped 11; count of bases not matched to a gene: 16. The germline V gene encodes CDR1 SQVTM and CDR2 ANQGSEA. The CDR3 loop spans 14 amino acids. The CDR3 spells CSVARSIFSGQQFF. The CDR3 bases are TGCAGCGTCGCCAGATCTATCTTTAGCGGGCAGCAGTTCTTC.

In this sample, this clonotype turned up a few times. V and J are TRBV28 and TRBJ1-1; tentatively, D is TRBD1 (5 bases). Germline V gene lookup returns CDR1 MDHEN and CDR2 SYDVKM. V lost 10 bases and J 3 bases, leaving 12 bases between the germline ends. This CDR3 is 12 amino acids long. The CDR3 loop reads CAIQTGYTEAFF. In DNA, the CDR3 is TGTGCCATCCAAACAGGCTACACTGAAGCTTTCTTT.

The V gene is TRBV9, the J gene TRBJ2-5; TRBD2 agrees at 7 bases. Germline assignment: CDR1 SGDLS and CDR2 YYNGEE. The CDR3 sequence is 15 residues long. Trimming took 0 bases from V and 5 from J; bases not matched to a gene: 7. In nucleotides, the CDR3 is TGTGCCAGCAGCGTAGCGGCTAGCGGATCGGAGACCCAGTACTTC. The encoded protein is CASSVAASGSETQYF.

This clonotype was observed a handful of times. The chain uses TRBV19 and TRBJ1-5; D is perhaps TRBD1 (6 bases). CDR1 LNHDA and CDR2 SQIVND come from the germline V gene (reference sequence). V was cut by 7 bases and J by 4 bases, with 17 bases left in between. The CDR3 consists of 15 residues. The CDR3: CASKGADSANQPQHF. The CDR3 coding sequence is TGTGCCAGTAAAGGTGCGGACAGTGCTAATCAGCCCCAGCATTTT. Supplemented by reference TRBV19 and TRBJ1-5, the full variable domain reads DGGITQSPKYLFRKEGQNVTLSCEQNLNHDAMYWYRQDPGQGLRLIYYSQIVNDFQKGDIAEGYSVSREKKESFPLTVTSAQKNPTAFYLCASKGADSANQPQHFGDGTRLSIL.

Regarding this clonotype: This sequence may be a read error, since a much larger clone differs from it by one base. The gene calls are TRBV7-2 and TRBJ2-7; perhaps TRBD2 as D (5 bases). The CDR3 has 13 residues. CDR1 SGHTA and CDR2 FQGNSA come from the germline V gene. CDR3 in amino acids: CASSDGVSYGQYF. The CDR3, as DNA: TGTGCCAGCAGCGACGGGGTATCCTACGGGCAGTACTTC.

The chain has TRBV24-1 and TRBJ2-1; TRBD2 matches at 14 bases. CDR3 length: 18 amino acids. CDR1 KGHDR and CDR2 SFDVKD come from the germline V gene. The J segment lost 1 base and the V segment lost 4 bases, leaving 5 bases of the junction unmatched. This CDR3 is CATSDPGLAGESYNEQFF. The CDR3 DNA is TGTGCCACCAGTGACCCGGGACTAGCGGGAGAATCCTACAATGAGCAGTTCTTC.

The chain is built from TRBV7-9 and TRBJ2-1; 13 bases are shared with TRBD2. The CDR3 runs 16 residues. In germline, CDR1 is SEHNR, CDR2 FQNEAQ (reference sequence). V lost 5 bases and J lost 6; bases outside the gene matches: 7. The CDR3 DNA reads as TGTGCCAGCAGCCCGAGGTGGACTAGCGGGAGCAATGAGCAGTTCTTC. Encoded protein: CASSPRWTSGSNEQFF.

The CDR3 region has the DNA TGTGCCAGCAGCGAACAAGGGGGGAACACTGAAGCTTTCTTT. Protein product: CASSEQGGNTEAFF. The V call is TRBV7-2, the J call TRBJ1-1; a possible D gene is TRBD1 (6 bases). Deletions cut 5 bases from V and 1 base from J, with 11 bases between. Per the germline V gene, CDR1 is SGHTA and CDR2 is FQGNSA. This CDR3 has 14 residues.

This clonotype has at least ten counts. The CDR3 DNA reads as TGCGCCAGCAGCCAAGGGTTTAGGGAAGGAAACTATGGCTACACCTTC. Residues: CASSQGFREGNYGYTF. The chain has TRBV4-3 and TRBJ1-2; D unresolved. Germline CDR1 is LGHNA and CDR2 is YSLEER. V lost 1 base and J lost 2, with 14 bases in between. CDR3 length: 16 amino acids.

The chain is built from TRBV6-2 or TRBV6-3 and TRBJ2-7; the match to TRBD2 covers 7 bases. Looked up from germline, CDR1 is MNHEY and CDR2 is SVGEGT. CDR3 length equals 15 residues. With V trimmed by 8 bases and J by 6 bases, 16 bases remained unmatched. CDR3 sequence reads: CASFEPGRAVGEQYF. The CDR3 coding sequence is TGTGCCAGCTTTGAGCCAGGGAGGGCAGTGGGCGAGCAGTACTTC.

This clonotype was detected a few times. The chain recombines TRBV5-5 with TRBJ2-5; perhaps TRBD1 as D (5 bases). V was shortened by 2 bases and J by 1 base, with 12 bases between the two germline ends. The CDR3 contains 15 residues. Per germline, CDR1 SGHKS and CDR2 YYEKEE (reference sequence). In DNA, the CDR3 is TGTGCCAGCAGCTTACCGGACAAACTCCAAGAGACCCAGTACTTC. This gives the protein CASSLPDKLQETQYF.

In this sample, this clonotype turned up a few times. The genes are TRBV6-1 and TRBJ2-1, with a possible D match to TRBD2 (5 bases). The CDR3 totals 20 residues. Germline V gene sequence: CDR1 MNHNS, CDR2 SASEGT. V gave up 8 bases and J gave up 0 bases, with 29 bases separating them. The CDR3 DNA reads TGTGCCAGCCCCCCCTACTTAGCGACTACTTCTTCAAGCTCCTACAATGAGCAGTTCTTC. Translation: CASPPYLATTSSSSYNEQFF.

This clonotype has just one count. For the CDR3, the DNA is TGTGCCAGCAGTTTCGCGGGTCTCACAGATACGCAGTATTTT. Encoded protein: CASSFAGLTDTQYF. V gene TRBV27 combines with J gene TRBJ2-3; possibly TRBD2 for D (5 bases). V was shortened by 3 bases and J by 2 bases, with 9 bases between the two germline ends. This CDR3 contains 14 residues. Germline lookup yields CDR1 MNHEY and CDR2 SMNVEV (reference sequence).

J is TRBJ2-2 and V is TRBV6-5, with D possibly matching TRBD2 (6 bases). Germline V gene sequence: CDR1 MNHEY, CDR2 SVGAGI. The ends were cut back, 6 bases at V and 5 bases at J, with 28 bases in the middle. The CDR3 covers 19 residues. The chain's CDR3 is CASRSLSGLQGRGTGELFF. CDR3 coding DNA: TGTGCCAGCAGATCCCTATCGGGACTGCAGGGAAGGGGTACCGGGGAGCTGTTTTTT.

This clonotype was seen repeatedly, ten times or more. The chain has TRBV7-2 and TRBJ2-7; D is ambiguous. V was clipped by 1 base and J by 0 bases, with 10 bases between them. The CDR3 is 15 amino acids. Germline values: CDR1 SGHTA, CDR2 FQGNSA. The CDR3 reads CASSLVAVSSYEQYF. CDR3 nucleotide sequence: TGTGCCAGCAGCTTAGTGGCTGTTAGCTCCTACGAGCAGTACTTC.

CDR3 bases: TGCAGTGCTAGCGTAGTTATAGGGGAGACCCAGTACTTC. Amino acids: CSASVVIGETQYF. The rearrangement uses TRBV20-1 and TRBJ2-5; D is unclear. The length of the CDR3 is 13 residues. V lost 3 bases to trimming and J lost 5 bases, with 13 bases between them. Germline loops: CDR1 DFQATT, CDR2 SNEGSKA (reference sequence).

There are many counts of this clonotype. The gene calls are TRBV7-8 and TRBJ2-1, with 10 nucleotides matching TRBD1. The CDR3 totals 15 residues. Losses at the gene ends were 5 bases for V and 7 bases for J; bases not matched to a gene: 8. Germline V gene lookup returns CDR1 SGHVS and CDR2 FQNEAQ. The CDR3 protein is CASSRRTGGLNEQFF. The CDR3 DNA reads TGTGCCAGCAGCCGGCGGACAGGGGGTCTGAATGAGCAGTTCTTC.

The chain recombines TRBV29-1 with TRBJ1-2; 7 nucleotides agree with TRBD1. Germline assignment: CDR1 SQVTM and CDR2 ANQGSEA. The CDR3 runs 14 residues. V shed 7 bases, J shed 0 bases, and the junction held 8 bases outside the gene matches. The DNA for the CDR3 is TGCAGCGCCAGGACAGGAGAGTCTAACTATGGCTACACCTTC. Its translation: CSARTGESNYGYTF.

V is TRBV12-3 or TRBV12-4 and J is TRBJ1-2; D gene uncertain. The V gene lost 3 bases and the J gene lost 4 bases, with 6 bases spanning the gap. The CDR3 loop spans 12 amino acids. DNA for the CDR3: TGTGCCAGCAGTTTCTCAGGCTATGGCTACACCTTC. Residues: CASSFSGYGYTF.

This clonotype was seen ten or more times. The CDR3 DNA reads TGTGCCAGCAGCTTAGAGGGAAGTGGCACTGAAGCTTTCTTT. Residues: CASSLEGSGTEAFF. The chain carries TRBV7-2 and TRBJ1-1; D remains ambiguous. Trimming stripped 1 base from V and 4 bases from J, with 10 bases between. The germline V gene has CDR1 SGHTA and CDR2 FQGNSA. The CDR3 sequence is 14 residues long.

The sample holds a few counts of this clonotype. J is TRBJ2-7 and V is TRBV7-9; the D call may be TRBD1 or TRBD2 (5 bases each). The CDR3 runs 14 residues. V lost 5 bases and J lost 3, with 14 bases in between. Per germline, CDR1 SEHNR and CDR2 FQNEAQ (reference sequence). CDR3 in DNA: TGTGCCAGCAGCGAAAGCGGCAGGGACTACGAGCAGTACTTC. This encodes CASSESGRDYEQYF. Drawing the rest from reference TRBV7-9 and TRBJ2-7, the complete variable domain is DTGVSQNPRHKITKRGQNVTFRCDPISEHNRLYWYRQTLGQGPEFLTYFQNEAQLEKSRLLSDRFSAERPKGSFSTLEIQRTEQGDSAMYLCASSESGRDYEQYFGPGTRLTVT.

The V and J genes are TRBV10-2 and TRBJ2-7, with TRBD1 identical over 7 bases. The CDR3 has 14 residues. V lost 7 bases, J lost 2 bases, and 8 bases stayed unmatched. Germline CDR1 reads WSHSY; CDR2 reads SAAADI. The CDR3 sequence: CASNHRGLTYEQYV. As DNA, the CDR3 is TGCGCCAGCAATCACAGGGGCCTTACCTACGAGCAGTACGTC.

In its sample, this clonotype was seen a few times. This CDR3 is CASSIGTGPYGYTF. CDR3 nucleotides: TGTGCCAGTAGTATTGGGACAGGCCCATATGGCTACACCTTC. This rearrangement joins TRBV19 to TRBJ1-2; TRBD1 aligns across 8 bases. The CDR3 spans 14 residues. The germline V gene has CDR1 LNHDA and CDR2 SQIVND (reference sequence). V lost 3 bases to trimming and J lost 5 bases; unmatched junction nucleotides: 5.

The V gene is TRBV20-1, the J gene TRBJ2-2; D is perhaps TRBD1 or TRBD2 (5 bases each). The CDR3 is 14 amino acids. The V end was cut by 3 bases, the J end by 4 bases, with 12 bases between. Germline loops: CDR1 DFQATT, CDR2 SNEGSKA (reference sequence). CDR3 in amino acids: CSARHGTSTGELFF. The CDR3 DNA reads TGCAGTGCTAGGCATGGGACCAGCACCGGGGAGCTGTTTTTT.

This clonotype was observed many times. The genes are TRBV12-3 or TRBV12-4 and TRBJ1-1; D is ambiguous. V lost 10 bases and J 3 bases, leaving 24 bases between the germline ends. There are 16 residues in the CDR3. CDR3 in DNA: TGTGCCATCACCACCCCCGGGCCCCGAATGGACACTGAAGCTTTCTTT. The encoded protein is CAITTPGPRMDTEAFF.

This clonotype was counted only a few times. The gene calls are TRBV7-4 and TRBJ2-2; no reliable D call. This CDR3 spans 15 amino acids. Germline V gene sequence: CDR1 SGHVT, CDR2 SQSDAQ. Trimming left V 5 bases short and J 3 bases short, with 13 bases between. CDR3 bases: TGTGCCAGCAGCCCGCCGAGAGGTGACACCGGGGAGCTGTTTTTT. Translation: CASSPPRGDTGELFF. The variable domain in full, with the rest retrieved from reference TRBV7-4 and TRBJ2-2, is GAGVSQSPRYKVAKRGRDVALRCDSISGHVTLYWYRQTLGQGSEVLTYSQSDAQRDKSGRPSGRFSAERPERSVSTLKIQRTEQGDSAVYLCASSPPRGDTGELFFGEGSRLTVL.